These 19 T cell receptor beta chains were sequenced from one sample in a study of blood T cell repertoires in COVID-19. TCRdb's copy holds only in-frame clones and misses some; the assay was immunoSEQ multiplex PCR. The sample holds roughly 84,000 clones, roughly 80% seen once. Sequencing was performed on peripheral blood. The origin of the receptors is a woman at least 80 years old with acute or convalescent COVID-19.

The chain uses TRBV2 and TRBJ2-1; TRBD2 matches 7 bases. Per germline, CDR1 SNHLY and CDR2 FYNNEI. Trimming at V came to 4 bases and at J to 4 bases, leaving 4 bases not matched to a gene. The CDR3 covers 14 residues. CDR3 nucleotide sequence: TGTGCCAGCAGTGGTATGGGAGGGTACAATGAGCAGTTCTTC. Translation gives CASSGMGGYNEQFF.

For this clone: Other DNA sequences of this sample code for an identical CDR3. This rearrangement joins TRBV18 to TRBJ1-2; 8 positions match TRBD1. Unmatched junction bases numbered 7, after V lost 6 bases and J lost 4 bases. CDR1 is KGHSH and CDR2 is LQKENI in the germline V gene. The CDR3 is 14 residues long. This CDR3 reads CASSPEDRAYGYTF. In DNA form, the CDR3 reads TGTGCCAGCTCGCCTGAGGACAGGGCCTATGGCTACACCTTC.

The CDR3 coding sequence is TGTGCCAGCAATTCTGCGGCAGGGAATGAAAAACTGTTTTTT. Amino acid sequence: CASNSAAGNEKLFF. The V call is TRBV28, the J call TRBJ1-4, with a weak D call TRBD1 (5 bases). V was pared by 7 bases and J by 5 bases, with 14 bases between. CDR3 length: 14 amino acids. The germline V gene has CDR1 MDHEN and CDR2 SYDVKM.

The chain joins TRBV19 to TRBJ1-5; 10 bases align to TRBD1. This CDR3 has 17 amino acids. V dropped 3 bases and J dropped 0; count of bases not matched to a gene: 5. Germline-derived CDR1 and CDR2 are LNHDA and SQIVND (reference sequence). CDR3 nucleotide sequence: TGTGCCAGTAGTATCCCGGACAGGGGGGCTAGCAATCAGCCCCAGCATTTT. This gives the protein CASSIPDRGASNQPQHF.

The J gene is TRBJ2-7, the V gene TRBV6-5, with D unresolved. Trimming removed 6 bases at V and 3 bases at J, with 9 bases between. Per germline, CDR1 MNHEY and CDR2 SVGAGI. The CDR3 is 12 amino acids. The CDR3 region has the DNA TGTGCCAGCAGCACTCCCGGCTACGAGCAGTACTTC. It encodes CASSTPGYEQYF.

The chain employs TRBV12-5 and TRBJ1-1, with 8 bases fitting TRBD1. The CDR3 extends over 12 amino acids. Germline CDR1 reads LGHNT; CDR2 reads FRNRAP. The CDR3 loop is CATGTGHTEAFF. The CDR3 DNA is TGTGCAACCGGGACAGGACACACTGAAGCTTTCTTT.

In DNA form, the CDR3 reads TGTGCCAGCAGAGACAGGGGGACGACCTACGAGCAGTACTTC. Translating it yields CASRDRGTTYEQYF. The chain combines TRBV27 with TRBJ2-7; 9 bases align to TRBD1. This CDR3 comprises 14 residues. The germline CDR1 and CDR2 sequences are MNHEY and SMNVEV (reference sequence). The trim removed 6 bases at V and 2 bases at J, leaving 5 bases unmatched.

The chain uses TRBV7-6 and TRBJ2-7; TRBD2 might be the D (5 bases). Trimming removed 6 bases from V and 2 bases from J, with 14 bases in between. There are 14 residues in the CDR3. Per germline, CDR1 SGHVS and CDR2 FNYEAQ. The CDR3 DNA sequence: TGTGCCAGCAGTCATGATGACGGGACCTACGAGCAGTACTTC. Encoded protein: CASSHDDGTYEQYF.

This rearrangement joins TRBV7-2 to TRBJ2-7; D might be TRBD2 (5 bases). The CDR3 sequence is 15 residues long. Germline CDR1 reads SGHTA; CDR2 reads FQGNSA. V shed 2 bases and J shed 6 bases, with 17 bases lying between them. CDR3 sequence reads: CASSLKSSGITEQYF. CDR3 DNA: TGTGCCAGCAGCTTAAAGTCCAGCGGTATTACCGAGCAGTACTTC.

The chain combines TRBV23-1 with TRBJ2-5; possible D gene TRBD1, 6 bases. TRBV23-1 is placed among ORFs of uncertain function. The CDR3 sequence is 17 residues long. V lost 0 bases and J 0 bases, leaving 14 bases between the germline ends. In nucleotides, the CDR3 is TGCGCCAGCAGTCAATCGGGCAGGGGAGTGTACCAAGAGACCCAGTACTTC. It codes for CASSQSGRGVYQETQYF.

This clone appeared a single time. The chain carries TRBV10-1 and TRBJ2-2, with TRBD1 matching 9 bases. There are 14 residues in the CDR3. Germline-derived CDR1 and CDR2 are WNHNN and SYGVQD (reference sequence). V shed 0 bases, J shed 7 bases, and the junction held 0 bases outside the gene matches. The CDR3 DNA reads as TGCGCCAGCAGTGAGTCGACAGGGGGCGGGGAGCTGTTTTTT. It is translated as CASSESTGGGELFF.

In its sample, this clone was seen once. This sequence joins TRBV5-6 and TRBJ2-3; 8 bases align to TRBD2. The trim removed 4 bases at V and 4 bases at J, leaving 5 bases unmatched. CDR3 length equals 14 residues. The germline CDR1 and CDR2 sequences are SGHDT and YYEEEE. As DNA, the CDR3 is TGTGCCAGCAGCGTCGGGGGGGCCCCAGATACGCAGTATTTT. Translating it yields CASSVGGAPDTQYF.

V and J are TRBV2 and TRBJ2-2, with no clear D. Germline V gene data show CDR1 as SNHLY and CDR2 as FYNNEI. The CDR3 totals 15 residues. V lost 2 bases to trimming and J lost 4 bases, with 11 bases between them. The CDR3 reads CASSEQARITGELFF. The CDR3 DNA reads TGTGCCAGCAGTGAACAGGCAAGAATCACCGGGGAGCTGTTTTTT.

The gene calls are TRBV27 and TRBJ2-2; 11 nucleotides match TRBD1. The V segment lost 5 bases and the J segment 6 bases; nucleotides outside the gene matches: 5. CDR1 is MNHEY and CDR2 is SMNVEV in the germline V gene (reference sequence). The CDR3 loop spans 15 amino acids. CDR3 coding DNA: TGTGCCAGCAGTCAGGGACAGGGGGTGCCCGGGGAGCTGTTTTTT. It codes for CASSQGQGVPGELFF.

This clone has just one count. This chain connects TRBV11-2 to TRBJ1-5, with D perhaps TRBD1 (6 bases). CDR3 length: 18 residues. The germline V and J ends were trimmed by 3 bases and 4 bases, with 22 bases remaining between them. Germline CDR1 is SGHAT and CDR2 is FQNNGV. The DNA for the CDR3 is TGTGCCAGCAGCTTCGGACAGAGTGGGACCATCGGTAATCAGCCCCAGCATTTT. Protein sequence: CASSFGQSGTIGNQPQHF.

V gene TRBV13 combines with J gene TRBJ1-1; TRBD1 aligns across 7 bases. Trimming removed 7 bases from V and 1 base from J; junction bases left unmatched: 6. Per germline, CDR1 PRHDT and CDR2 FYEKMQ (reference sequence). This CDR3 contains 14 residues. Here the CDR3 DNA reads TGTGCCAGCACCCTAACAGGGGAGAACACTGAAGCTTTCTTT. It codes for CASTLTGENTEAFF. Combining the CDR3 with reference TRBV13 and TRBJ1-1 gives the whole variable domain AAGVIQSPRHLIKEKRETATLKCYPIPRHDTVYWYQQGPGQDPQFLISFYEKMQSDKGSIPDRFSAQQFSDYHSELNMSSLELGDSALYFCASTLTGENTEAFFGQGTRLTVV.

The CDR3 protein is CATSRRPTGGDEKLFF. The CDR3 DNA sequence: TGTGCCACCAGCCGCCGGCCGACAGGGGGAGATGAAAAACTGTTTTTT. The J gene is TRBJ1-4, the V gene TRBV15; 9 bases fit TRBD1. The CDR3 length is 16 residues. Trimming removed 5 bases from V and 6 bases from J; junction bases left unmatched: 10. The germline gives CDR1 LNHNV, CDR2 YYDKDF (reference sequence).

The table lists this clone with a few counts. The chain recombines TRBV15 with TRBJ1-4, with D perhaps matching TRBD1 (5 bases). The V end lost 0 bases, the J end lost 6 bases, and 14 bases lay between the germline ends. The germline V gene encodes CDR1 LNHNV and CDR2 YYDKDF (reference sequence). The CDR3 has 16 residues. CDR3 residues: CATSRDSQGADEKLFF. In DNA, the CDR3 is TGTGCCACCAGCAGAGATTCCCAAGGGGCTGATGAAAAACTGTTTTTT. Full variable domain (remainder filled in from reference TRBV15 and TRBJ1-4): DAMVIQNPRYQVTQFGKPVTLSCSQTLNHNVMYWYQQKSSQAPKLLFHYYDKDFNNEADTPDNFQSRRPNTSFCFLDIRSPGLGDTAMYLCATSRDSQGADEKLFFGSGTQLSVL.

The chain recombines TRBV29-1 with TRBJ2-3; 8 nucleotides align to TRBD1. The CDR3 sequence is 14 residues long. Germline CDR1 reads SQVTM; CDR2 reads ANQGSEA. J lost 5 bases, V lost 4 bases, and 8 bases had no gene match. CDR3: CSVGGGRGRDTQYF. CDR3 nucleotides: TGCAGCGTTGGCGGAGGCAGGGGGCGAGATACGCAGTATTTT.